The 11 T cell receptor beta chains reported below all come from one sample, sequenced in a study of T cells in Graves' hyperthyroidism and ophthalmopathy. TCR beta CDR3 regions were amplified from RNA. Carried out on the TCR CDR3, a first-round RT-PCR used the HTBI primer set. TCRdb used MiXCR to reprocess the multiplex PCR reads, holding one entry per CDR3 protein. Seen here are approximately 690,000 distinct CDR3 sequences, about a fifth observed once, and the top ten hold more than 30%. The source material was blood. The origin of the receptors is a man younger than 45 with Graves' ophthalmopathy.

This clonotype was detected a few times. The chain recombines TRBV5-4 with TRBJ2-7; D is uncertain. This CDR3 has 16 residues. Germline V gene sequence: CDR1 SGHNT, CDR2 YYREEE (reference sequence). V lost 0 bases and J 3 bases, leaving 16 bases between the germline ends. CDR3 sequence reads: CASSLAPPGLGYEQYF. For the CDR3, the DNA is TGTGCCAGCAGCTTGGCCCCCCCGGGCCTAGGCTACGAGCAGTACTTC.

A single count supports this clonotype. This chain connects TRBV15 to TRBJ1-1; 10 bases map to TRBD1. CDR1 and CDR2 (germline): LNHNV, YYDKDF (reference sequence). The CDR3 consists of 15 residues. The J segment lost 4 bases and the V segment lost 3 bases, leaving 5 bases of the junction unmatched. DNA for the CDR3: TGTGCCACCAGCAGCCGGGACAGGGGTAGCACTGAAGCTTTCTTT. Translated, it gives CATSSRDRGSTEAFF.

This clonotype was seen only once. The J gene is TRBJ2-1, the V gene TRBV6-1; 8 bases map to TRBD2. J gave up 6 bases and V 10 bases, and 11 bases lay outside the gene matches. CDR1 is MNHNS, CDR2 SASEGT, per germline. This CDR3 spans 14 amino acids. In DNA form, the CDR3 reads TGTGCCACGGGGGGGGGAGCCACAAGCAATGAGCAGTTCTTC. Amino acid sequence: CATGGGATSNEQFF.

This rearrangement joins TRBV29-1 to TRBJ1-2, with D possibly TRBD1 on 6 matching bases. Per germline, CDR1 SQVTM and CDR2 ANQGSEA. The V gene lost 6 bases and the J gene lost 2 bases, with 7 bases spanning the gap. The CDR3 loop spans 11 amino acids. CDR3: CSVQGNYGYTF. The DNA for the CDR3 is TGCAGCGTGCAGGGGAACTATGGCTACACCTTC.

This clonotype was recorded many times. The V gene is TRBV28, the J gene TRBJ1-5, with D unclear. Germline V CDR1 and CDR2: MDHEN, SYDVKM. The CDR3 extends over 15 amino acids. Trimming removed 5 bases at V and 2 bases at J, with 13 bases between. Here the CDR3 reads CASSPGVGGNQPQHF. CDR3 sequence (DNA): TGTGCCAGCAGTCCCGGGGTGGGCGGCAATCAGCCCCAGCATTTT.

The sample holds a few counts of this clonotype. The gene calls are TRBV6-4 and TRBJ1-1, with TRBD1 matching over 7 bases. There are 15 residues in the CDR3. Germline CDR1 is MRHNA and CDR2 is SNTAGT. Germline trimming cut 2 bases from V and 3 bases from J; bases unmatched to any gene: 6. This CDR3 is CASSDRGRRDTEAFF. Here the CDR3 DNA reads TGTGCCAGCAGTGACAGGGGGCGGAGGGACACTGAAGCTTTCTTT.

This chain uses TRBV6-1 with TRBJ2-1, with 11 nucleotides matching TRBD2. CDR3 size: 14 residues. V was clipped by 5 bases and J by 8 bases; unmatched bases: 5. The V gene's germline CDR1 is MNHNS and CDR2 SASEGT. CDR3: CASSLGTSGYEQFF. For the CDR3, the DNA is TGTGCCAGCAGTTTGGGGACTAGCGGTTATGAGCAGTTCTTC.

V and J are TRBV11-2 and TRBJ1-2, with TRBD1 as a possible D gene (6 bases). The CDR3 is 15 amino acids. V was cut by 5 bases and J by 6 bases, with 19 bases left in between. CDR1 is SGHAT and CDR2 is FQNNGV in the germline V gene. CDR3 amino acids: CASSPIPRGGDGYTF. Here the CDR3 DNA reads TGTGCCAGCAGCCCCATACCCAGGGGAGGGGATGGCTACACCTTC.

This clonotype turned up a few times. The chain's CDR3 is CASSSSGQPFETQYF. The CDR3 DNA reads TGTGCCAGCAGTAGTAGCGGGCAACCCTTCGAGACCCAGTACTTC. The rearrangement joins TRBV7-9 to TRBJ2-5, with 7 bases matching TRBD2. V lost 6 bases and J lost 5; bases outside the gene matches: 12. CDR1 is SEHNR and CDR2 is FQNEAQ in the germline V gene (reference sequence). This CDR3 is 15 amino acids long.

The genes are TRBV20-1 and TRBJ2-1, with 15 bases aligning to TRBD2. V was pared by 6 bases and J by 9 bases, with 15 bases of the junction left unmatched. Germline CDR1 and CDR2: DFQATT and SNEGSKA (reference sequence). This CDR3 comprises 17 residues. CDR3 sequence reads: CSADGTSGRTVWGEQFF. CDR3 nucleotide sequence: TGCAGTGCGGACGGGACTAGCGGGAGGACTGTGTGGGGTGAGCAGTTCTTC.

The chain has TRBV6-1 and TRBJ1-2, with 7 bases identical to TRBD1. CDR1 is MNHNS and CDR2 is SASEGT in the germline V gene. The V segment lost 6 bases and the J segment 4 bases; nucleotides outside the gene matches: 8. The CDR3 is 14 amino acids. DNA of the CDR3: TGTGCCAGCAGAACCGGGGCAGGGGGCTATGGCTACACCTTC. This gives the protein CASRTGAGGYGYTF.